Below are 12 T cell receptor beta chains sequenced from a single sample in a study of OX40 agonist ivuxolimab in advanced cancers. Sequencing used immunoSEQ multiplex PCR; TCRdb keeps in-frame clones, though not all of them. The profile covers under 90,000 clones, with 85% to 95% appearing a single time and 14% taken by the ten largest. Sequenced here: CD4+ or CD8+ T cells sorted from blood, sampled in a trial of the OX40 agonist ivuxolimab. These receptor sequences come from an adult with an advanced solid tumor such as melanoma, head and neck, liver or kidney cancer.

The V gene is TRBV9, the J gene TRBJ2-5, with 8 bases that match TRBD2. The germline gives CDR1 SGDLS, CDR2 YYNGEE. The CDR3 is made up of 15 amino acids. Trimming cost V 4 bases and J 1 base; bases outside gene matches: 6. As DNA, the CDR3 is TGTGCCAGCAGCTCCCGGGGGGGGACCCAAGAGACCCAGTACTTC. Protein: CASSSRGGTQETQYF.

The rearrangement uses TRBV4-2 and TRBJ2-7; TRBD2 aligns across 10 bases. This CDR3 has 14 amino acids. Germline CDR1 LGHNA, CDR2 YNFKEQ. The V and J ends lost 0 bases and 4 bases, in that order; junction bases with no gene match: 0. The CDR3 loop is CASSQELAGYEQYF. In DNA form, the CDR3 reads TGTGCCAGCAGCCAAGAACTAGCGGGATACGAGCAGTACTTC.

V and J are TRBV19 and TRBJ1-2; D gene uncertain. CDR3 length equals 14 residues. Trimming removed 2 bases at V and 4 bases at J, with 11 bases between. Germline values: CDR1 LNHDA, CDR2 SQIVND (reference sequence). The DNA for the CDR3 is TGTGCCAGTAGTATATCCGGAGCCCTCTATGGCTACACCTTC. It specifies CASSISGALYGYTF. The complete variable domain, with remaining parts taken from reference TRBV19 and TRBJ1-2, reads DGGITQSPKYLFRKEGQNVTLSCEQNLNHDAMYWYRQDPGQGLRLIYYSQIVNDFQKGDIAEGYSVSREKKESFPLTVTSAQKNPTAFYLCASSISGALYGYTFGSGTRLTVV.

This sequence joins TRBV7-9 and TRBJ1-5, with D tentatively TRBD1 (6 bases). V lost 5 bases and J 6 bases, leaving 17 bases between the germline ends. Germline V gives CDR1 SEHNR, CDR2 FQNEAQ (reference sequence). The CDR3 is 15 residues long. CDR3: CASSPDHRAGQPQHF. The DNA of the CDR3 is TGTGCCAGCAGCCCCGATCACAGGGCCGGTCAGCCCCAGCATTTT.

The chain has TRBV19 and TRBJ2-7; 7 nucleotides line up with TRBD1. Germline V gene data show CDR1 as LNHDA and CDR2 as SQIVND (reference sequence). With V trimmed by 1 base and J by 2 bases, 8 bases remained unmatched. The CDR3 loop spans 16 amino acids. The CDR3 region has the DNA TGTGCCAGTAGTATAGGCAACGGACAGGCGACCTACGAGCAGTACTTC. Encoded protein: CASSIGNGQATYEQYF.

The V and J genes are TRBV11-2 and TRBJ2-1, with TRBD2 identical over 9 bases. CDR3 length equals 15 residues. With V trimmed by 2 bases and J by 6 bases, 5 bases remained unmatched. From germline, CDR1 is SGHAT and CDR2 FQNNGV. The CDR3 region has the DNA TGTGCCAGCAGCTTATCTCTAGCGGGGAGCAATGAGCAGTTCTTC. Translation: CASSLSLAGSNEQFF. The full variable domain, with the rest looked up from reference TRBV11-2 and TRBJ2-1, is EAGVAQSPRYKIIEKRQSVAFWCNPISGHATLYWYQQILGQGPKLLIQFQNNGVVDDSQLPKDRFSAERLKGVDSTLKIQPAKLEDSAVYLCASSLSLAGSNEQFFGPGTRLTVL.

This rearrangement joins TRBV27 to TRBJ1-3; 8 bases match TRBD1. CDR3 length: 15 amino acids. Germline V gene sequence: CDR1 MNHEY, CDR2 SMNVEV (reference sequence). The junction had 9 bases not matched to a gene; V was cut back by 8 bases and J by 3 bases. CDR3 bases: TGTGCCAGCCAACCAGGGGGCTACGGTGGAAACACCATATATTTT. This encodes CASQPGGYGGNTIYF.

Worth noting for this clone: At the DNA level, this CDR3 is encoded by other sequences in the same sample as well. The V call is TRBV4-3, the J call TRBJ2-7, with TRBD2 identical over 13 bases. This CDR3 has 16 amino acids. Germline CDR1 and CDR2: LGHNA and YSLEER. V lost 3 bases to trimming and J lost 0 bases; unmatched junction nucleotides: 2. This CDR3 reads CASSQGLAGSSYEQYF. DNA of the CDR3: TGCGCCAGCAGCCAGGGACTAGCGGGGAGCTCCTACGAGCAGTACTTC.

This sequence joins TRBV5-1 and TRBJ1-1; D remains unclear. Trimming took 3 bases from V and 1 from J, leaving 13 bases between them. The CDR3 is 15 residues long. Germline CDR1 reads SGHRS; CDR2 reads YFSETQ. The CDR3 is CASSWGRRRNTEAFF. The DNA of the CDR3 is TGCGCCAGCAGCTGGGGAAGACGGAGGAACACTGAAGCTTTCTTT.

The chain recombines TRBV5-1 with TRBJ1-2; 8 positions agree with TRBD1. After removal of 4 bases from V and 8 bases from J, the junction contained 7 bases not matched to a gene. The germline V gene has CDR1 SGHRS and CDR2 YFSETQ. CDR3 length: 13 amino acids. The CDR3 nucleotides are TGCGCCAGCAGCCCCCAGGGGGCAGGAGGCTACACCTTC. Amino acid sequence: CASSPQGAGGYTF.

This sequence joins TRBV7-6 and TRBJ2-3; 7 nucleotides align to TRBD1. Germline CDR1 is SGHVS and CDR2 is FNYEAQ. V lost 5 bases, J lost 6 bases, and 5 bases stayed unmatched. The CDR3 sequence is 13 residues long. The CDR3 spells CASSMGRGDTQYF. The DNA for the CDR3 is TGTGCCAGCAGCATGGGCAGGGGGGATACGCAGTATTTT.

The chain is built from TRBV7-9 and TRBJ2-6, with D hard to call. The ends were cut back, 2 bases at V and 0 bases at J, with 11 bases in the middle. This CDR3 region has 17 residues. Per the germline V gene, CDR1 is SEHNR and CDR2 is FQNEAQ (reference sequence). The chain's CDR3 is CASSLLPARSGANVLTF. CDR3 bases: TGTGCCAGCAGCTTACTTCCGGCGCGCTCTGGGGCCAACGTCCTGACTTTC.